These T cell receptor beta chains were read from a single sample in a study of blood T cell repertoires in COVID-19. Profiling relied on immunoSEQ multiplex PCR, and the TCRdb table lists in-frame clones only, not all of them. The sample contains 160,000 or so clones, roughly 90% of which appear only once. Sequenced input: peripheral blood. The receptors here all came from a man aged 55 to 70 with acute or convalescent COVID-19. Each CDR3 is given with its conserved first and last residue. A D gene is named only where the DNA matches it firmly. A row's size may be missing; if present it is once, few, many or a size class.

clone_size	j_call	d_call	v_call	cdr3_aa	cdr3_nt
-	TRBJ2-6	TRBD1	TRBV4-1	CASSQVGQGRSGANVLTF	TGCGCCAGCAGCCAAGTCGGACAGGGAAGGTCTGGGGCCAACGTCCTGACTTTC
-	TRBJ2-7	-	TRBV5-5	CASSLSVAYEQYF	TGTGCCAGCAGCTTGAGCGTAGCCTACGAGCAGTACTTC
-	TRBJ2-2	-	TRBV27	CASSWGEGGELFF	TGTGCCAGCAGCTGGGGGGAAGGCGGGGAGCTGTTTTTT
-	TRBJ2-7	-	TRBV7-8	CASSFRGRGREQYF	TGTGCCAGCAGCTTCCGAGGACGGGGGAGGGAGCAGTACTTC
-	TRBJ1-2	-	TRBV2	CASTQAGSYGYTF	TGTGCCAGCACACAAGCCGGGTCCTATGGCTACACCTTC
-	TRBJ2-1	-	TRBV9	CASSVGVSLSSYNEQFF	TGTGCCAGCAGCGTAGGCGTCTCCCTTAGCTCCTACAATGAGCAGTTCTTC
-	TRBJ2-3	-	TRBV6-2/TRBV6-3	CASSSGLLGRVADTDTQYF	TGTGCCAGCAGTTCCGGCCTCCTTGGTAGGGTAGCGGACACAGATACGCAGTATTTT
once	TRBJ2-1	-	TRBV18	CASSPPGIRSEQFF	TGTGCCAGCTCACCACCGGGCATCAGGTCCGAGCAGTTCTTC
once	TRBJ1-1	-	TRBV6-1	CASSDQVGNTEAFF	TGTGCCAGCAGTGATCAGGTGGGGAACACTGAAGCTTTCTTT
-	TRBJ1-5	-	TRBV19	CASSARDKQPQHF	TGTGCCAGTAGTGCCCGGGACAAACAGCCCCAGCATTTT
-	TRBJ2-7	-	TRBV5-5	CASSLIGTTYEQYF	TGTGCCAGCAGCTTGATTGGCACTACCTACGAGCAGTACTTC
-	TRBJ1-5	-	TRBV7-8	CASSLVEGDQPQHF	TGTGCCAGCAGCTTAGTGGAAGGGGATCAGCCCCAGCATTTT
-	TRBJ1-6	TRBD1	TRBV5-5	CASSPGQTNSPLHF	TGTGCCAGCAGCCCGGGACAGACAAATTCACCCCTCCACTTT
once	TRBJ2-6	-	TRBV10-3	CATSVSGANVLTF	TGTGCCACCTCAGTCTCTGGGGCCAACGTCCTGACTTTC
once	TRBJ2-6	TRBD1	TRBV19	CASSAGTGVYSGANVLTF	TGTGCTAGTAGTGCCGGGACAGGGGTCTACTCTGGGGCCAACGTCCTGACTTTC
-	TRBJ2-3	TRBD2	TRBV5-1	CASSSGLAGVTDTQYF	TGCGCCAGCAGCTCGGGACTAGCGGGGGTCACAGATACGCAGTATTTT
-	TRBJ1-5	-	TRBV10-1	CASSESPGYSNQPQHF	TGCGCCAGCAGTGAGTCACCGGGGTATAGCAATCAGCCCCAGCATTTT